This T cell receptor beta chain was identified in a study of Ad26.COV2.S vaccination and SARS-CoV-2 variants listed by TCRdb under 2021. Context from the whole study: Vaccine-arm donors came from COV1001, a multicentre, randomized, double-blind, placebo-controlled phase I-IIa trial of Ad26.COV2.S in healthy adults. Ad26.COV2.S was given intramuscularly at 5x10^10 or 1x10^11 viral particles, as a single shot or as two shots 56 days apart. The TCR-sequenced set comprised around 30 samples: around 20 Ad26.COV2.S vaccine recipients, 5 placebo recipients and 8 SARS-CoV-2 convalescent individuals. Participants in the trial were split at random into five groups of five each, receiving low-dose or high-dose Ad26.COV2.S once or twice, or else placebo on both occasions. Throughout the experiments and outcome assessment, investigators stayed blinded to trial group allocation. TCRbeta repertoire sequencing served as the tool for gauging how specific and how broad the SARS-CoV-2-reactive T cell receptors were following Ad26.COV2.S vaccination. Results and caveats for the whole study, not just this receptor: The study lacked the statistical power to compare responses across vaccine doses or regimens. Substantial breadth of spike-specific CD8+ and CD4+ T cell responses was reported after vaccination. The authors noted that the TCR breadth and depth analyses may have underestimated total T cell responses. Higher spike-specific TCR breadth was observed in Ad26.COV2.S recipients than in placebo recipients (P = 0.0014). Non-spike TCR breadth was comparable between vaccine and placebo recipients, consistent with the vaccine containing only spike.

Trimming removed 1 base from V and 4 bases from J, leaving 17 bases between the germline ends. Per the germline V gene (reference sequence), WNHNN is the CDR1 and SYGVQD is the CDR2. The CDR3 spans 16 residues, from the cysteine through the phenylalanine. The CDR3 DNA has 48 bases and is translated from base 1. According to the study, the label for this sample's treatment or condition signals: around 19 received Ad26.COV2.S at low or high dose, single or two shots; about five received placebo; per-sample allocation not given. Repertoires of vaccine and placebo recipients were sequenced from samples taken on day 63 after the first injection. In Cohort 1b, 20 to 25 adults aged 18-55 years were enrolled at a single site in Boston, USA, between 29 July and 7 August 2020. Ad26.COV2.S consisted of a replication-incompetent adenovirus type 26 vector by which a prefusion-stabilized SARS-CoV-2 spike protein from the original Wuhan strain was expressed.

TCRbeta CDR3 regions were sequenced with the immunoSEQ Assay. After extraction, genomic DNA underwent amplification by bias-controlled multiplex PCR, followed by high-throughput sequencing. Per the source publication's procedure: Collapsing and filtering of sequences were performed to quantify the absolute abundance of each unique TCRbeta CDR3 region. Usable DNA was measured by amplifying reference genes present in all nucleated cells, and TCRbeta template counts were normalized to that usable DNA to estimate T cell fraction. Repertoire TCRs were annotated as SARS-CoV-2-specific by exact matching of V gene, CDR3 amino acid sequence and J gene to a known reactive TCR set. The reference SARS-CoV-2 TCR set was obtained from MIRA and was filtered for enrichment in COVID-19-positive ImmuneCODE repertoires, whereby public or cross-reactive TCRs were removed. Drawing on the MIRA antigens, annotated TCRs were analysed further at the level of specific ORF or position within ORF. Breadth was defined as annotated unique rearrangements over total unique productive rearrangements; depth was the summed frequency of those rearrangements. Group comparisons of TCR breadth used two-sided Wilcoxon rank-sum tests. TCRdb limited this immuneACCESS table to in-frame rearrangements with V and J called. A share of clones is missing; checked studies link under half to unresolved V genes, and the rest is unexplained. The V and J calls and clone size were taken over from that table, and D and trimming were inferred from the DNA. The sample data list about 350,000 clones, and 70% to 90% of these were observed just once. 2.5% to 3.5% of the sample comes from the top ten.

As concerns this clone: Its antigen is not yet known. Within one base of it there is no much larger clone, and no base qualities were kept.

Specimen: peripheral blood, collected in a trial of Ad26.COV2.S vaccine versus placebo. The V gene is TRBV10-1 and the J gene is TRBJ2-7; 6 matching bases give a weak D call of TRBD2. The receptor's source is a person between 18 and 59 years old who received the Ad26.COV2.S COVID-19 vaccine or a placebo. CDR3 protein: CASSEWKGRGTYEQYF. The sequenced DNA: TGCGCCAGCAGTGAGTGGAAGGGTCGGGGGACTTACGAGCAGTACTTC.